Below, 18 T cell receptor beta chains from the same sample are listed, as sequenced in a study of T cells in Graves' hyperthyroidism and ophthalmopathy. It was RNA transcripts that yielded the amplified TCR beta CDR3 regions. Primed by the HTBI set, a first-round RT-PCR was run on the TCR CDR3. MiXCR was run by TCRdb on the multiplex PCR reads, yielding one entry per CDR3 protein. The sample lists approximately 510,000 distinct CDR3 sequences, 20% to 25% seen once, with about a quarter in the top ten. The specimen sequenced was blood. Receptors originate from a man younger than 35 with Graves' hyperthyroidism.

At least ten counts were recorded for this clonotype. The chain carries TRBV10-3 and TRBJ2-7; TRBD1 agrees at 10 bases. CDR1 ENHRY and CDR2 SYGVKD come from the germline V gene. V dropped 9 bases and J dropped 7; count of bases not matched to a gene: 15. The CDR3 contains 15 residues. CDR3 DNA: TGTGCCATAGCTAGACCCGGGACAGGGGTTGTAGAGCAGTACTTC. Translation gives CAIARPGTGVVEQYF.

This clonotype was observed at least ten times. The chain has TRBV5-1 and TRBJ2-7; no reliable D call. This CDR3 has 15 residues. Germline V gives CDR1 SGHRS, CDR2 YFSETQ. With 1 base removed from V and 6 bases from J, the gap between germline ends came to 17 bases. The CDR3 protein is CASSLKPDAKAEQYF. As DNA, the CDR3 is TGCGCCAGCAGCTTGAAACCGGATGCAAAAGCCGAGCAGTACTTC. The whole variable domain, filled in from reference TRBV5-1 and TRBJ2-7, reads KAGVTQTPRYLIKTRGQQVTLSCSPISGHRSVSWYQQTPGQGLQFLFEYFSETQRNKGNFPGRFSGRQFSNSRSEMNVSTLELGDSALYLCASSLKPDAKAEQYFGPGTRLTVT.

Comment on this clonotype: The limits of the CDR3 on the DNA are not certain, so only TCRdb's listed CDR3 is given. This rearrangement joins TRBV12-3 or TRBV12-4 to TRBJ1-1. The CDR3 adds up to 22 amino acids, both ends counted. This CDR3 is CASSFVAGSAEQYFGPGAEAFF.

At least ten counts were recorded for this clonotype. This could be a read error, since a much larger clone is one nucleotide away. The V call is TRBV6-5, the J call TRBJ2-7; D not certain. Trimming pared 2 bases from V and 6 bases from J, leaving 5 bases between. This CDR3 is 11 amino acids long. The V gene's germline CDR1 is MNHEY and CDR2 SVGAGI. The CDR3: CASSYRAEQYF. In nucleotides, the CDR3 is TGTGCCAGCAGTTACAGGGCCGAGCAGTACTTC.

This clonotype has at least ten counts. The gene calls are TRBV5-1 and TRBJ2-7; D is perhaps TRBD1 or TRBD2 (6 bases each). V was trimmed by 2 bases and J by 0 bases, leaving 12 bases between them. Germline V lookup: CDR1 SGHRS, CDR2 YFSETQ. The CDR3 is 15 residues long. The CDR3 sequence: CASSLGGTFSYEQYF. CDR3 bases: TGCGCCAGCAGCTTAGGGGGGACCTTCTCCTACGAGCAGTACTTC.

CDR3 sequence reads: CASSGDRDGPYEQYF. The CDR3 DNA is TGTGCCAGCAGTGGAGATCGGGACGGCCCCTACGAGCAGTACTTC. The chain is built from TRBV6-1 and TRBJ2-7, with D possibly being TRBD1 or TRBD2 (5 bases each). The germline V gene has CDR1 MNHNS and CDR2 SASEGT. V lost 4 bases, J lost 2 bases, and 15 bases lay in between. The CDR3 covers 15 residues.

This clonotype appeared many times. The rearrangement links TRBV9 to TRBJ1-2, with D unresolved. Germline assignment: CDR1 SGDLS and CDR2 YYNGEE. Trimming took 0 bases from V and 4 from J, leaving 7 bases between them. This CDR3 has 13 amino acids. The CDR3 DNA sequence: TGTGCCAGCAGCGTAGGTGGTGTCTATGGCTACACCTTC. Its protein is CASSVGGVYGYTF.

This clonotype was picked up a small number of times. V and J are TRBV29-1 and TRBJ1-6; D might be TRBD1 (6 bases). The CDR3 spans 13 residues. Germline V gives CDR1 SQVTM, CDR2 ANQGSEA. Trimming cost V 4 bases and J 6 bases, with 10 bases left between them. The CDR3 here is CSVATGINSPLHF. CDR3 sequence (DNA): TGCAGCGTTGCAACAGGGATTAATTCACCCCTCCACTTT.

The V call is TRBV4-1, the J call TRBJ2-3; D perhaps matches TRBD1 (5 bases). Germline lookup yields CDR1 MGHRA and CDR2 YSYEKL. Trimming shortened V by 4 bases and J by 4 bases, and 12 bases separated the two germline ends. The CDR3 has 14 amino acids. The CDR3 reads CASSPVAGSDTQYF. The CDR3 DNA reads TGCGCCAGCAGCCCGGTGGCAGGGTCAGATACGCAGTATTTT.

This clonotype showed up many times. CDR3 amino acids: CASNKRDSYEQYF. As DNA, the CDR3 is TGTGCCAGCAACAAACGGGACAGCTACGAGCAGTACTTC. The rearrangement joins TRBV28 to TRBJ2-7; 7 bases line up with TRBD1. The CDR3 length is 13 residues. The V gene end was trimmed by 7 bases and the J gene end by 3 bases; junction bases not matched to a gene: 6. The V gene's germline CDR1 is MDHEN and CDR2 SYDVKM.

The rearrangement uses TRBV6-2 or TRBV6-3 and TRBJ1-1; 8 bases align to TRBD1. Germline V gene data show CDR1 as MNHEY and CDR2 as SVGEGT. The CDR3 has 19 residues. V shed 6 bases and J 1 base; nucleotides not matched to a gene: 19. The CDR3 region is CASSRRSPRGQDSNTEAFF. CDR3 sequence (DNA): TGTGCCAGCAGCCGCCGGTCCCCCAGGGGGCAGGATTCGAACACTGAAGCTTTCTTT.

This clonotype showed up many times. The gene calls are TRBV25-1 and TRBJ2-2; D is uncertain. V gave up 3 bases and J gave up 0 bases, with 11 bases separating them. Germline V gene lookup returns CDR1 MGHDK and CDR2 SYGVNS. There are 16 residues in the CDR3. The CDR3 DNA sequence: TGTGCCAGCAGTGACGACCGCCGAGCGAACACCGGGGAGCTGTTTTTT. It codes for CASSDDRRANTGELFF.

This clonotype came up many times. The gene calls are TRBV12-3 or TRBV12-4 and TRBJ2-7; D unresolved. CDR3 length: 15 residues. V was shortened by 2 bases and J by 0 bases, with 11 bases between the two germline ends. The CDR3 DNA reads TGTGCCAGCAGTTTACAGTCGGGCAGCTCCTACGAGCAGTACTTC. Protein sequence: CASSLQSGSSYEQYF.

The V call is TRBV6-1, the J call TRBJ2-2, with a tentative D call TRBD1 (6 bases). The germline gives CDR1 MNHNS, CDR2 SASEGT. CDR3 size: 15 residues. V was cut by 5 bases and J by 4 bases, with 14 bases left in between. CDR3 amino acids: CASSPHRDITGELFF. The CDR3 nucleotides are TGTGCCAGCAGTCCACATCGGGACATCACCGGGGAGCTGTTTTTT.

The V gene is TRBV6-5, the J gene TRBJ2-7; the D call may be TRBD1 or TRBD2 (5 bases each). The germline V gene has CDR1 MNHEY and CDR2 SVGAGI. V lost 2 bases and J lost 9, with 8 bases in between. The CDR3 sequence is 11 residues long. CDR3 sequence: CASSYGAGQYF. In DNA form, the CDR3 reads TGTGCCAGCAGTTACGGGGCGGGGCAGTACTTC.

This clonotype has at least ten counts. V usage is TRBV12-3 or TRBV12-4 and J usage is TRBJ2-5; perhaps TRBD2 as D (5 bases). The CDR3 is 14 residues long. With 5 bases removed from V and 3 bases from J, the gap between germline ends came to 13 bases. This CDR3 is CASSQNGAEETQYF. In DNA, the CDR3 is TGTGCCAGCAGTCAGAACGGAGCGGAAGAGACCCAGTACTTC.

At least ten counts were recorded for this clonotype. The chain joins TRBV12-5 to TRBJ1-2, with 10 bases aligning to TRBD1. This CDR3 contains 16 residues. After removal of 0 bases from V and 8 bases from J, the junction contained 9 bases not matched to a gene. Germline V gene data show CDR1 as LGHNT and CDR2 as FRNRAP. The CDR3 nucleotides are TGTGCTAGTGGTTTGGTACGGGGACAGGGGATGGGAGGCTACACCTTC. The encoded protein is CASGLVRGQGMGGYTF.

The chain has TRBV20-1 and TRBJ1-6; 8 bases are shared with TRBD1. The CDR3 sequence is 13 residues long. The junction had 6 bases not matched to a gene; V was cut back by 6 bases and J by 8 bases. The germline CDR1 and CDR2 sequences are DFQATT and SNEGSKA (reference sequence). The CDR3 spells CSAYGQGHSPLHF. DNA for the CDR3: TGCAGTGCCTATGGACAGGGACATTCACCCCTCCACTTT.